These 18 T cell receptor beta chains were all obtained from the same sample, sequenced in a study of blood T cell repertoires in COVID-19 (dated by TCRdb to 2018 to 2020). Libraries were built with the immunoSEQ multiplex PCR assay. The clones in this table, taken by TCRdb from immuneACCESS, are in-frame only. Not every clone is retained; where verified, under half of the shortfall comes from an unresolved V gene, and the cause of the rest is unknown. The table for this sample lists 70,000 to 85,000 clones; under 85% of them were counted only once. The biggest ten clones account for roughly 9% of the sample. Sequencing was done on a sample of peripheral blood. The receptors originated from a human donor in a cohort sampled during active COVID-19.

The CDR3 DNA is TGTGCCAGCAGCTTAGGGTTGGGGCTCCTGACGGCTTTCTTT. Translation gives CASSLGLGLLTAFF. This chain joins TRBV7-9 and TRBJ1-1; a weak D match, TRBD1 (5 bases). This CDR3 has 14 amino acids. Trimming shortened V by 1 base and J by 11 bases, and 17 bases separated the two germline ends. The germline CDR1 and CDR2 sequences are SEHNR and FQNEAQ (reference sequence). The full variable domain, completed using reference TRBV7-9 and TRBJ1-1, is DTGVSQNPRHKITKRGQNVTFRCDPISEHNRLYWYRQTLGQGPEFLTYFQNEAQLEKSRLLSDRFSAERPKGSFSTLEIQRTEQGDSAMYLCASSLGLGLLTAFFGQGTRLTVV.

The chain employs TRBV28 and TRBJ1-4; 7 nucleotides align to TRBD1. Trimming took 5 bases from V and 8 from J; bases not matched to a gene: 14. Germline V gene lookup returns CDR1 MDHEN and CDR2 SYDVKM. CDR3 length: 16 residues. The CDR3 coding sequence is TGTGCCAGCAGTCCCTCATCCGGCAGGGGGGACGAAAAACTGTTTTTT. The encoded protein is CASSPSSGRGDEKLFF.

The chain recombines TRBV5-4 with TRBJ2-7; TRBD1 might be the D (6 bases). This CDR3 has 14 residues. The V gene lost 0 bases and the J gene lost 3 bases, with 10 bases spanning the gap. CDR1 is SGHNT and CDR2 is YYREEE in the germline V gene (reference sequence). The CDR3 spells CASSLGQEVYEQYF. CDR3 bases: TGTGCCAGCAGCTTGGGACAGGAGGTCTACGAGCAGTACTTC.

The chain employs TRBV2 and TRBJ2-4; possibly TRBD2 for D (6 bases). The CDR3 is 15 residues long. Trimming removed 6 bases from V and 2 bases from J, with 14 bases in between. The germline CDR1 and CDR2 sequences are SNHLY and FYNNEI. CDR3 coding DNA: TGTGCCAGCAGATCCGGGAGTAAAACCAAAAACATTCAGTACTTC. As protein: CASRSGSKTKNIQYF.

V usage is TRBV6-6 and J usage is TRBJ1-2; TRBD1 matches 7 bases. This CDR3 contains 14 residues. Trimming cost V 4 bases and J 2 bases; bases outside gene matches: 4. Germline assignment: CDR1 MNHNY and CDR2 SVGAGI (reference sequence). The CDR3 DNA sequence: TGTGCCAGCAGTTCTCCGGACAGGAACTATGGCTACACCTTC. It translates to CASSSPDRNYGYTF.

The V and J genes are TRBV7-2 and TRBJ2-3; 12 nucleotides line up with TRBD2. There are 16 residues in the CDR3. Trimming removed 5 bases from V and 0 bases from J; junction bases left unmatched: 3. The germline V gene encodes CDR1 SGHTA and CDR2 FQGNSA. The CDR3: CASSPGTSGSTDTQYF. In DNA, the CDR3 is TGTGCCAGCAGCCCGGGGACTAGCGGGAGCACAGATACGCAGTATTTT.

The chain couples TRBV11-1 to TRBJ1-5, with D perhaps matching TRBD1 (5 bases). Germline V gene sequence: CDR1 SGHAT, CDR2 FQDESV (reference sequence). The CDR3 totals 13 residues. Trimming pared 3 bases from V and 7 bases from J, leaving 10 bases between. CDR3 in amino acids: CASSLDQGQPQHF. Here the CDR3 DNA reads TGTGCCAGCAGCTTGGACCAGGGACAGCCCCAGCATTTT. Complete variable domain (other parts from reference TRBV11-1 and TRBJ1-5): EAEVAQSPRYKITEKSQAVAFWCDPISGHATLYWYRQILGQGPELLVQFQDESVVDDSQLPKDRFSAERLKGVDSTLKIQPAELGDSAMYLCASSLDQGQPQHFGDGTRLSIL.

This clone appeared a single time. The chain uses TRBV6-5 and TRBJ2-7; 8 bases agree with TRBD1. V dropped 6 bases and J dropped 3; count of bases not matched to a gene: 1. The length of the CDR3 is 12 residues. CDR1 and CDR2 (germline): MNHEY, SVGAGI. CDR3 sequence (DNA): TGTGCCAGCAGCGGACAGGGCTACGAGCAGTACTTC. Translation: CASSGQGYEQYF.

The chain employs TRBV18 and TRBJ2-7, with 12 bases identical to TRBD1. V lost 4 bases and J lost 6; bases outside the gene matches: 10. Germline loops: CDR1 KGHSH, CDR2 LQKENI. This CDR3 is 16 amino acids long. CDR3 sequence (DNA): TGTGCCAGCTCACTCTTACCGGGACAGGGGGCCGTCGAGCAGTACTTC. This codes for CASSLLPGQGAVEQYF.

This clone was found a few times. The chain links TRBV12-3 or TRBV12-4 to TRBJ2-1; D is unresolved. Trimming cost V 4 bases and J 4 bases, with 5 bases left between them. CDR3 length: 12 residues. CDR3 nucleotide sequence: TGTGCCAGCAGTTCGACTTACAATGAGCAGTTCTTC. It encodes CASSSTYNEQFF.

The chain uses TRBV30 and TRBJ2-3, with 8 bases matching TRBD2. Germline V CDR1 and CDR2: GTSNPN, SVGIG (reference sequence). The CDR3 loop spans 16 amino acids. Trimming took 0 bases from V and 2 from J; bases not matched to a gene: 7. CDR3 coding DNA: TGTGCCTGGAGTGTCCCGACTAGCGCGTACACAGATACGCAGTATTTT. Its protein is CAWSVPTSAYTDTQYF.

This clone showed up just once. The J gene is TRBJ2-6, the V gene TRBV28; D possibly corresponds to TRBD1 (6 bases). Germline-derived CDR1 and CDR2 are MDHEN and SYDVKM. This CDR3 comprises 16 residues. The V gene lost 4 bases and the J gene lost 1 base, with 11 bases spanning the gap. Here the CDR3 DNA reads TGTGCCAGCAGTTCTCAAGGGGGTTCTGGGGCCAACGTCCTGACTTTC. Protein: CASSSQGGSGANVLTF.

The gene calls are TRBV2 and TRBJ1-1, with 8 bases aligning to TRBD1. Trimming at V came to 4 bases and at J to 3 bases, leaving 7 bases not matched to a gene. The CDR3 is made up of 15 amino acids. Germline CDR1 and CDR2: SNHLY and FYNNEI. For the CDR3, the DNA is TGTGCCAGCAGTGGGGGCAGGGGGCAGGACACTGAAGCTTTCTTT. This codes for CASSGGRGQDTEAFF.

This chain links TRBV6-5 with TRBJ1-2, with a possible D match to TRBD1 (5 bases). CDR1 and CDR2 (germline): MNHEY, SVGAGI. This CDR3 has 13 amino acids. Trimming stripped 6 bases from V and 3 bases from J, with 11 bases between. CDR3 sequence: CASSLDTDYGYTF. The DNA for the CDR3 is TGTGCCAGCAGCCTGGACACCGACTATGGCTACACCTTC.

Concerning this clone itself: The sample carries other DNA sequences with the same CDR3. The V call is TRBV7-3, the J call TRBJ2-1, with TRBD2 as a possible D gene (5 bases). The CDR3 extends over 14 amino acids. The germline V and J ends were trimmed by 5 bases and 0 bases, with 8 bases remaining between them. The germline V gene encodes CDR1 SGHTA and CDR2 FQGTGA. The CDR3: CASSLTSSYNEQFF. The CDR3 DNA reads TGTGCCAGCAGCCTTACTAGCTCCTACAATGAGCAGTTCTTC.

V usage is TRBV2 and J usage is TRBJ2-7, with unresolved D. The V gene's germline CDR1 is SNHLY and CDR2 FYNNEI. CDR3 length: 14 residues. Trimming left V 7 bases short and J 2 bases short, with 15 bases between. The CDR3 reads CASIPTDFPYEQYF. CDR3 DNA: TGTGCCAGCATCCCTACCGATTTCCCCTACGAGCAGTACTTC.

This chain uses TRBV5-4 with TRBJ2-3; 9 bases fit TRBD1. This CDR3 comprises 16 residues. Germline V gene lookup returns CDR1 SGHNT and CDR2 YYREEE (reference sequence). V shed 4 bases, J shed 1 base, and the junction held 7 bases outside the gene matches. The CDR3 region has the DNA TGTGCCAGCAGCCAAGGACAGGGGAGCCGCACAGATACGCAGTATTTT. Residues: CASSQGQGSRTDTQYF.

The chain links TRBV11-2 to TRBJ1-4, with 8 bases matching TRBD1. The CDR3 length is 17 residues. J was trimmed by 0 bases and V by 6 bases; bases with no gene match: 9. Germline-derived CDR1 and CDR2 are SGHAT and FQNNGV. The CDR3 sequence is CASSPKTGVATNEKLFF. CDR3 DNA: TGTGCCAGCAGTCCGAAGACAGGGGTGGCAACTAATGAAAAACTGTTTTTT.